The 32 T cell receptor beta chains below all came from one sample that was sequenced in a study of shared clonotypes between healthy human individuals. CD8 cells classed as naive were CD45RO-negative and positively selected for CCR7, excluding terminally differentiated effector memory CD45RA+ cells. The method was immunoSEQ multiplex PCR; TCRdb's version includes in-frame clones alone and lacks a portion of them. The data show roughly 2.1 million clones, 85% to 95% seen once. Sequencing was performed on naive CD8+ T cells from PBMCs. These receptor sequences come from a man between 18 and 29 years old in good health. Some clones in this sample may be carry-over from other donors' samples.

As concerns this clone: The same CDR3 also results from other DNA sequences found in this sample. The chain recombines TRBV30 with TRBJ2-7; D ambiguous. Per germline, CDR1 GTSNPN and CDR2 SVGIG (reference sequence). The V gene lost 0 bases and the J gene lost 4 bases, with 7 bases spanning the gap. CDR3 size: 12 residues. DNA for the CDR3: TGTGCCTGGAGTGTAGGGATATACGAGCAGTACTTC. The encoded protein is CAWSVGIYEQYF.

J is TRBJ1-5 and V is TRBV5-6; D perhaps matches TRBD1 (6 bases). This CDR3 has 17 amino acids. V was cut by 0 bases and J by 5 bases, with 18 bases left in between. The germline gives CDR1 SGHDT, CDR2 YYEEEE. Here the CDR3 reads CASSLGGALGNYQPQHF. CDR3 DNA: TGTGCCAGCAGCTTGGGGGGGGCGCTCGGAAATTATCAGCCCCAGCATTTT.

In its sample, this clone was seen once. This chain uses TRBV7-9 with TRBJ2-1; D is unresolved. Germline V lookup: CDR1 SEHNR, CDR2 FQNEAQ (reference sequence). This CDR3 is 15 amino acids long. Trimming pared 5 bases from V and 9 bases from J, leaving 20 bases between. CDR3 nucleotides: TGTGCCAGCAGCCCCCAAAGCTTTAGTCTGGGTGAGCAGTTCTTC. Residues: CASSPQSFSLGEQFF.

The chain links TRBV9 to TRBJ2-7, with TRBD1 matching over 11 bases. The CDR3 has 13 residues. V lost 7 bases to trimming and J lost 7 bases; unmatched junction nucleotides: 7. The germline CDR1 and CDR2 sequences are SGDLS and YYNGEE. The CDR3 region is CASCPGTGGEQYF. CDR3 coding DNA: TGTGCCAGCTGTCCCGGGACAGGGGGTGAGCAGTACTTC. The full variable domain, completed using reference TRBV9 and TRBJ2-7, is DSGVTQTPKHLITATGQRVTLRCSPRSGDLSVYWYQQSLDQGLQFLIQYYNGEERAKGNILERFSAQQFPDLHSELNLSSLELGDSALYFCASCPGTGGEQYFGPGTRLTVT.

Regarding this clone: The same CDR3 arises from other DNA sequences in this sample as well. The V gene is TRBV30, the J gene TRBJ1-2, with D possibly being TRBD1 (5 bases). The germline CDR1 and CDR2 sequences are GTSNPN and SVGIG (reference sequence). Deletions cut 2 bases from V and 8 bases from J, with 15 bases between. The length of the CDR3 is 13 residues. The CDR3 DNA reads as TGTGCCTGGAGTCCAGGGAGCCTAGGAGGCTACACCTTC. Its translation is CAWSPGSLGGYTF. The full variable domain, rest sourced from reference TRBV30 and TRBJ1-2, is SQTIHQWPATLVQPVGSPLSLECTVEGTSNPNLYWYRQAAGRGLQLLFYSVGIGQISSEVPQNLSASRPQDRQFILSSKKLLLSDSGFYLCAWSPGSLGGYTFGSGTRLTVV.

The CDR3 bases are TGTGCCAGCAGCACTAACCCCGGGGACTACTACGAGCAGTACTTC. Protein product: CASSTNPGDYYEQYF. This chain links TRBV6-5 with TRBJ2-7; TRBD2 aligns across 7 bases. Per germline, CDR1 MNHEY and CDR2 SVGAGI. The ends lost 6 bases at V and 3 bases at J; junction bases unmatched: 11. This CDR3 is built from 15 residues.

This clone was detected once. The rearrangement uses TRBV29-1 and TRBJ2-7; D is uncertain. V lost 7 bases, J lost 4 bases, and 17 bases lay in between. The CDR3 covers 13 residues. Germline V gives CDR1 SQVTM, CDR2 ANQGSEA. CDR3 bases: TGCAGCGCCTCACCGGGCCTCGGTTACGAGCAGTACTTC. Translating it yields CSASPGLGYEQYF.

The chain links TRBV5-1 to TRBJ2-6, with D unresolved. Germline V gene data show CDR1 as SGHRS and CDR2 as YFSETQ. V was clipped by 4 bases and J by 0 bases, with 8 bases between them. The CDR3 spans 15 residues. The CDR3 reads CASSPPGSGANVLTF. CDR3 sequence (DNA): TGCGCCAGCAGCCCCCCAGGCTCTGGGGCCAACGTCCTGACTTTC.

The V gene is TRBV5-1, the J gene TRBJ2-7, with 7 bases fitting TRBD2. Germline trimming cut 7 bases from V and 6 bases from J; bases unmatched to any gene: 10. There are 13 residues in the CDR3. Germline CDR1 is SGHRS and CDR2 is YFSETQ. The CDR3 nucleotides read TGCGCCAGCGCCCTGGGACTACCTTTCGAGCAGTACTTC. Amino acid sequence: CASALGLPFEQYF.

The CDR3 DNA is TGTGCCAGCAGCTTATACAGGGGGAGCTCTGGGGCCAACGTCCTGACTTTC. It yields the protein CASSLYRGSSGANVLTF. The gene calls are TRBV11-2 and TRBJ2-6, with 8 bases identical to TRBD1. The CDR3 runs to 17 residues. In germline, CDR1 is SGHAT, CDR2 FQNNGV. With V trimmed by 2 bases and J by 0 bases, 3 bases remained unmatched. The full variable domain, rest sourced from reference TRBV11-2 and TRBJ2-6, is EAGVAQSPRYKIIEKRQSVAFWCNPISGHATLYWYQQILGQGPKLLIQFQNNGVVDDSQLPKDRFSAERLKGVDSTLKIQPAKLEDSAVYLCASSLYRGSSGANVLTFGAGSRLTVL.

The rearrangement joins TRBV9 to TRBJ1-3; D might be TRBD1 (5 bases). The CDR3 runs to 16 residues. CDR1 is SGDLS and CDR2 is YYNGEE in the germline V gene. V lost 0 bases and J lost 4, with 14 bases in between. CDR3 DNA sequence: TGTGCCAGCAGCGTAGCTATGACAGCGGGAGGAAACACCATATATTTT. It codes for CASSVAMTAGGNTIYF.

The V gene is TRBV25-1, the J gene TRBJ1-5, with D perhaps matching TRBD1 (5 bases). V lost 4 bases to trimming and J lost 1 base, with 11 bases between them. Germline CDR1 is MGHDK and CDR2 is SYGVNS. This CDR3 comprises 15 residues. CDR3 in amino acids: CASSAGLDSNQPQHF. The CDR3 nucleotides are TGTGCCAGCAGTGCGGGGCTGGACAGCAATCAGCCCCAGCATTTT. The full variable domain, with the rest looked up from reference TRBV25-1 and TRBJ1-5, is EADIYQTPRYLVIGTGKKITLECSQTMGHDKMYWYQQDPGMELHLIHYSYGVNSTEKGDLSSESTVSRIRTEHFPLTLESARPSHTSQYLCASSAGLDSNQPQHFGDGTRLSIL.

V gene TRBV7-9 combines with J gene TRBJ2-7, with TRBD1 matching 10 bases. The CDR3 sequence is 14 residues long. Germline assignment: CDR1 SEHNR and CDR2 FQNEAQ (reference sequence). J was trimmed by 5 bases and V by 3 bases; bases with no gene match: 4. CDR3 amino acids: CASSFSGTGDEQYF. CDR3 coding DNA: TGTGCCAGCAGCTTCTCCGGGACAGGGGACGAGCAGTACTTC.

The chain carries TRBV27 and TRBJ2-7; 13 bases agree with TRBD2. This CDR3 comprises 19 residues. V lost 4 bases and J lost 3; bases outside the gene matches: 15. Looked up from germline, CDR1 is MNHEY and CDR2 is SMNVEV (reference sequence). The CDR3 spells CASSSRAGTSGVPIYEQYF. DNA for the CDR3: TGTGCCAGCAGTTCGAGGGCCGGGACTAGCGGGGTTCCGATCTACGAGCAGTACTTC.

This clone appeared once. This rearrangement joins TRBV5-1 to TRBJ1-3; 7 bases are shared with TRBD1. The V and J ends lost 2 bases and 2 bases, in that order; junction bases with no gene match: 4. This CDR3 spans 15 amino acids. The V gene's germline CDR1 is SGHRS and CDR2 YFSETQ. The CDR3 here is CASSLVGTAGNTIYF. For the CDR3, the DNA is TGCGCCAGCAGCTTAGTTGGGACAGCTGGAAACACCATATATTTT.

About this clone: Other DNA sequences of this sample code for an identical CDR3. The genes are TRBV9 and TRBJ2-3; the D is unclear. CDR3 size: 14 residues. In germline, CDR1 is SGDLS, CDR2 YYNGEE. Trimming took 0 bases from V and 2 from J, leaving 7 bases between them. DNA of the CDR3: TGTGCCAGCAGCGTAGGGGATTTCACAGATACGCAGTATTTT. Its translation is CASSVGDFTDTQYF.

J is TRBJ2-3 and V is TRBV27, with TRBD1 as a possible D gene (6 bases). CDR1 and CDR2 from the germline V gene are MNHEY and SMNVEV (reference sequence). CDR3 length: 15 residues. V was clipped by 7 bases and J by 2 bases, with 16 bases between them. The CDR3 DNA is TGTGCCAGCAACCATGGACAGTTACCCACAGATACGCAGTATTTT. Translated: CASNHGQLPTDTQYF.

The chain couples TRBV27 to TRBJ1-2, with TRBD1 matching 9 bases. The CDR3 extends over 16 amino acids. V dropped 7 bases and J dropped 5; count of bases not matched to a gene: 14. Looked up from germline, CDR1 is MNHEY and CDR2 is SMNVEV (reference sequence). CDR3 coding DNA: TGTGCCAGCACCCCTTTGACAGGGGGGGGGTTTTATGGCTACACCTTC. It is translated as CASTPLTGGGFYGYTF.

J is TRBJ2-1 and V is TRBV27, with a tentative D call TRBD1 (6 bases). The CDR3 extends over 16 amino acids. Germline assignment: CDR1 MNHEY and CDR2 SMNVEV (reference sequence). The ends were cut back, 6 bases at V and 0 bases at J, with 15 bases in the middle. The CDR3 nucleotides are TGTGCCAGCAGGGACCGGGACATTGGCTCCTACAATGAGCAGTTCTTC. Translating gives CASRDRDIGSYNEQFF.

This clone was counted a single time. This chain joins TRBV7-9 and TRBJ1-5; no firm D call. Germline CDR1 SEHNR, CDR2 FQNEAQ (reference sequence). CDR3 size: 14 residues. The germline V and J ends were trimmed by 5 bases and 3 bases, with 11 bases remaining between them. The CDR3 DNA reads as TGTGCCAGCAGCCCCGGTTCCACCAATCAGCCCCAGCATTTT. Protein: CASSPGSTNQPQHF.

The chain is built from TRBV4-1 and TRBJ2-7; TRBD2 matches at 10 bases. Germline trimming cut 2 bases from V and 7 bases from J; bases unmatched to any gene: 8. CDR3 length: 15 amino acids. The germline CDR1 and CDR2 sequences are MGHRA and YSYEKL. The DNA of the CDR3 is TGCGCCAGCAGCCAACATAGCGGGAGGTCGGGAGAGCAGTACTTC. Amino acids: CASSQHSGRSGEQYF.

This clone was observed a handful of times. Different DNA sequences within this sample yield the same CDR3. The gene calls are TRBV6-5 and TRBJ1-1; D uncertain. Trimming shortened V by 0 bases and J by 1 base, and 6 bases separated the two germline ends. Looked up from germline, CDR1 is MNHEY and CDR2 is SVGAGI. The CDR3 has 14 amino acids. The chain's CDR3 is CASSYSRGNTEAFF. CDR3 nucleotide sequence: TGTGCCAGCAGTTACTCGCGGGGGAACACTGAAGCTTTCTTT.

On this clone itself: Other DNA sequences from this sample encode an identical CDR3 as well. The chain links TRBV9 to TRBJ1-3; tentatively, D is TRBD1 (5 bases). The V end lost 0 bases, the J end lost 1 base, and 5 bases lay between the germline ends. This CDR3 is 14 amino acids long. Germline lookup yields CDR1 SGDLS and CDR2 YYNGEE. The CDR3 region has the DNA TGTGCCAGCAGCGTAGAGGGGTCTGGAAACACCATATATTTT. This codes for CASSVEGSGNTIYF.

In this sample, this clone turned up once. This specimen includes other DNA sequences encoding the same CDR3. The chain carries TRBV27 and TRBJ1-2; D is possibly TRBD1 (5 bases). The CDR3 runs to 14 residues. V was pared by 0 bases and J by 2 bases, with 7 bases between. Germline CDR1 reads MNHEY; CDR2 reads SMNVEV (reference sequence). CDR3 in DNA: TGTGCCAGCAGTTTATCGCGGGGGAACTATGGCTACACCTTC. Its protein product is CASSLSRGNYGYTF.

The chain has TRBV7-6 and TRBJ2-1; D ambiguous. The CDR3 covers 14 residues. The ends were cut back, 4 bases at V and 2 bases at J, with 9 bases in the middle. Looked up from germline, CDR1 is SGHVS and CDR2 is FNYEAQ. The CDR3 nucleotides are TGTGCCAGCAGCTCTCTCTCCCCCTACAATGAGCAGTTCTTC. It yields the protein CASSSLSPYNEQFF.

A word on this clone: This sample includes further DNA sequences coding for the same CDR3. The CDR3 nucleotides are TGTGCCAGCAGCTTGGCACTGAACTACGAGCAGTACTTC. Amino acids: CASSLALNYEQYF. This sequence joins TRBV11-2 and TRBJ2-7, with D unresolved. This CDR3 contains 13 residues. V was cut by 3 bases and J by 3 bases, with 9 bases left in between. The V gene's germline CDR1 is SGHAT and CDR2 FQNNGV.

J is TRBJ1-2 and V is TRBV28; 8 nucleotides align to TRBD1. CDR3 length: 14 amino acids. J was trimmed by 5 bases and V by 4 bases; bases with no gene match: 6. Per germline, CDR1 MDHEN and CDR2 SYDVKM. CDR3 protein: CASSYPGQAYGYTF. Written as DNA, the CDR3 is TGTGCCAGCAGTTATCCGGGACAGGCTTATGGCTACACCTTC.

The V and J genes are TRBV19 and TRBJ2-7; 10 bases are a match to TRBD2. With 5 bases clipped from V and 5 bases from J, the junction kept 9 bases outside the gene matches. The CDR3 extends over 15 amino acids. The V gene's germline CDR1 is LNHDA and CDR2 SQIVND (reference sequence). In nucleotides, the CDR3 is TGTGCCAGTAGTTCCCGGACTAGCGGAATTAACGAGCAGTACTTC. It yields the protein CASSSRTSGINEQYF.

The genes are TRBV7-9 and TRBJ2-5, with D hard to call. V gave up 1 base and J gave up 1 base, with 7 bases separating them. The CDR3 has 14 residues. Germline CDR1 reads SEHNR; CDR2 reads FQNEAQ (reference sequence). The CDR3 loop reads CASSLVNFQETQYF. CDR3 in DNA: TGTGCCAGCAGCTTAGTGAACTTCCAAGAGACCCAGTACTTC.

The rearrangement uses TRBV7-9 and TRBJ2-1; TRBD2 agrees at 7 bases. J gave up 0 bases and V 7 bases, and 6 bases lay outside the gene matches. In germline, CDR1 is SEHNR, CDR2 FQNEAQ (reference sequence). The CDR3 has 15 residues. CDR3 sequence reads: CASNLGGSSYNEQFF. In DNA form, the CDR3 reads TGTGCCAGCAATTTGGGGGGGTCCTCCTACAATGAGCAGTTCTTC.

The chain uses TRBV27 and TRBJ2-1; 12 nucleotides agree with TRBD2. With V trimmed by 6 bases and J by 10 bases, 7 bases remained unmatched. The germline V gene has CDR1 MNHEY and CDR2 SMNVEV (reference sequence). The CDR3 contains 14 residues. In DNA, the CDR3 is TGTGCCAGCAGGCCGGGACTAGCGGGCGGGGAGCAGTTCTTC. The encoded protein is CASRPGLAGGEQFF.

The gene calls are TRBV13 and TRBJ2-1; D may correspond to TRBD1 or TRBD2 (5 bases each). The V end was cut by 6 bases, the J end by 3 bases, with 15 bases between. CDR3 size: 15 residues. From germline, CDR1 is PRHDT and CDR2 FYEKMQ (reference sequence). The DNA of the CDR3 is TGTGCCAGCAGTTATGGGACCCGGGTCTACAATGAGCAGTTCTTC. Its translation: CASSYGTRVYNEQFF.